This T cell receptor beta chain was obtained from a study of blood T cell repertoires in COVID-19. On the study more broadly: The United States, Italy and Spain supplied acute and convalescent COVID-19 samples.

Assay used: immunoSEQ multiplex PCR; TCRdb lists only in-frame clones, some missing. The table includes some 500,000 clones, roughly nine tenths detected once. This CDR3 is 12 amino acids long. Per the germline V gene, CDR1 is MNHEY and CDR2 is SMNVEV (reference sequence). The V gene lost 3 bases and the J gene lost 6 bases, with 8 bases spanning the gap. The V call is TRBV27, the J call TRBJ1-1; no definite D call. Material for sequencing was peripheral blood. The clonotype originates from a woman in her forties or fifties with COVID-19, enrolled during active disease. CDR3 bases: TGTGCCAGCAGTTTGCCGCGGTCTGAAGCTTTCTTT. It codes for CASSLPRSEAFF.